Below are 27 T cell receptor beta chains sequenced from a single sample in a study of PD-L1 blockade in urothelial cancer. Profiled with immunoSEQ multiplex PCR; TCRdb holds only in-frame clones, not every one. Among around 100,000 clones listed, 90% were seen once. As for time point: pretreatment peripheral blood. Sequencing used PBMCs, obtained around atezolizumab (anti-PD-L1) treatment. Receptors were obtained from a man in his sixties with urothelial cancer.

The chain joins TRBV27 to TRBJ2-5; D is perhaps TRBD1 (6 bases). Trimming left V 7 bases short and J 5 bases short, with 23 bases between. Germline CDR1 MNHEY, CDR2 SMNVEV (reference sequence). The CDR3 consists of 16 residues. The CDR3 DNA follows: TGTGCCAGCACCCCAACCCAAGCGGTTAGGGGGGAGACCCAGTACTTC. It is translated as CASTPTQAVRGETQYF.

The chain combines TRBV2 with TRBJ1-5; maybe TRBD1 (6 bases). Germline V gene lookup returns CDR1 SNHLY and CDR2 FYNNEI. The CDR3 loop spans 15 amino acids. Trimming shortened V by 1 base and J by 6 bases, and 13 bases separated the two germline ends. CDR3 sequence (DNA): TGTGCCAGCAGTGAAGATGGGGGGGCAAGTCAGCCCCAGCATTTT. This gives the protein CASSEDGGASQPQHF.

The chain is built from TRBV19 and TRBJ2-5, with D perhaps TRBD2 (7 bases). Trimming took off 8 bases at V and 7 bases at J, with 23 bases between the two ends. The CDR3 contains 15 residues. The germline gives CDR1 LNHDA, CDR2 SQIVND (reference sequence). CDR3 sequence reads: CASSSVRGAPPTQYF. The CDR3 DNA reads TGTGCCAGTTCTTCCGTCCGGGGGGCCCCCCCGACCCAGTACTTC.

The CDR3 DNA reads as TGTGCCAGCTCACCCGGACAGGGGGGGAATCAGCCCCAGCATTTT. Its protein is CASSPGQGGNQPQHF. The genes are TRBV18 and TRBJ1-5; 10 bases align to TRBD1. V was pared by 3 bases and J by 4 bases, with 3 bases of the junction left unmatched. Germline CDR1 reads KGHSH; CDR2 reads LQKENI. The CDR3 has 15 amino acids. Full variable domain (missing parts from reference TRBV18 and TRBJ1-5): NAGVMQNPRHLVRRRGQEARLRCSPMKGHSHVYWYRQLPEEGLKFMVYLQKENIIDESGMPKERFSAEFPKEGPSILRIQQVVRGDSAAYFCASSPGQGGNQPQHFGDGTRLSIL.

The J gene is TRBJ1-6, the V gene TRBV10-2; tentatively, D is TRBD1 (6 bases). V shed 3 bases and J shed 7 bases, with 13 bases lying between them. Germline V gene sequence: CDR1 WSHSY, CDR2 SAAADI. The CDR3 is 15 residues long. CDR3 protein: CASSDRTGNNSPLHF. The CDR3 nucleotides are TGCGCCAGCAGTGACCGCACAGGGAACAATTCACCCCTCCACTTT.

The gene calls are TRBV5-1 and TRBJ2-7, with D possibly being TRBD2 (5 bases). V lost 4 bases to trimming and J lost 3 bases, with 17 bases between them. Germline CDR1 is SGHRS and CDR2 is YFSETQ. The CDR3 has 15 residues. CDR3: CASSPGEWSRYEQYF. CDR3 sequence (DNA): TGCGCCAGCAGCCCCGGGGAGTGGAGTCGCTACGAGCAGTACTTC. Full variable domain (outside the CDR3, taken from reference TRBV5-1 and TRBJ2-7): KAGVTQTPRYLIKTRGQQVTLSCSPISGHRSVSWYQQTPGQGLQFLFEYFSETQRNKGNFPGRFSGRQFSNSRSEMNVSTLELGDSALYLCASSPGEWSRYEQYFGPGTRLTVT.

The chain uses TRBV4-3 and TRBJ2-3; 8 bases align to TRBD2. The CDR3 contains 17 residues. CDR1 and CDR2 from the germline V gene are LGHNA and YSLEER. The junction had 9 bases not matched to a gene; V was cut back by 4 bases and J by 0 bases. CDR3 DNA sequence: TGCGCCAGCAGCCCGATGGCTAGCGGGCAAAGCACAGATACGCAGTATTTT. It yields the protein CASSPMASGQSTDTQYF.

The genes are TRBV7-2 and TRBJ1-2; maybe TRBD1 (5 bases). The CDR3 runs 15 residues. CDR1 is SGHTA and CDR2 is FQGNSA in the germline V gene. Trimming removed 1 base at V and 4 bases at J, with 13 bases between. The CDR3 bases are TGTGCCAGCAGCTTAGGATATGTCAGGGTCTATGGCTACACCTTC. This codes for CASSLGYVRVYGYTF.

The gene calls are TRBV5-1 and TRBJ2-3; TRBD2 might be the D (6 bases). This CDR3 contains 14 residues. Trimming removed 0 bases from V and 4 bases from J, with 9 bases in between. Germline V gives CDR1 SGHRS, CDR2 YFSETQ. CDR3: CASSLAGSSDTQYF. The CDR3 nucleotides read TGCGCCAGCAGCTTGGCCGGGAGTTCAGATACGCAGTATTTT.

This sequence joins TRBV15 and TRBJ2-5; 7 nucleotides align to TRBD2. Germline CDR1 LNHNV, CDR2 YYDKDF (reference sequence). The CDR3 has 14 amino acids. V lost 4 bases and J lost 3; bases outside the gene matches: 5. This CDR3 reads CATSKAGGKETQYF. The CDR3 coding sequence is TGTGCCACCAGCAAGGCCGGGGGGAAAGAGACCCAGTACTTC.

The rearrangement joins TRBV30 to TRBJ2-2, with 7 nucleotides matching TRBD1. This CDR3 is built from 14 residues. J lost 6 bases, V lost 2 bases, and 6 bases had no gene match. The germline gives CDR1 GTSNPN, CDR2 SVGIG (reference sequence). The CDR3, as DNA: TGTGCCTGGAGTACGACAGGGTTGGCCGGGGAGCTGTTTTTT. Its translation is CAWSTTGLAGELFF. Using reference TRBV30 and TRBJ2-2 for the parts outside the CDR3, the full variable domain is SQTIHQWPATLVQPVGSPLSLECTVEGTSNPNLYWYRQAAGRGLQLLFYSVGIGQISSEVPQNLSASRPQDRQFILSSKKLLLSDSGFYLCAWSTTGLAGELFFGEGSRLTVL.

The chain joins TRBV5-5 to TRBJ2-7, with 10 nucleotides matching TRBD1. The CDR3 has 15 residues. Germline CDR1 reads SGHKS; CDR2 reads YYEKEE (reference sequence). The V and J ends lost 4 bases and 4 bases, in that order; junction bases with no gene match: 8. CDR3 sequence reads: CASSRFRDRGYEQYF. The CDR3 DNA is TGTGCCAGCAGCCGCTTTCGGGACAGGGGATACGAGCAGTACTTC. The entire variable domain, with the rest obtained from reference TRBV5-5 and TRBJ2-7, is as follows: DAGVTQSPTHLIKTRGQQVTLRCSPISGHKSVSWYQQVLGQGPQFIFQYYEKEERGRGNFPDRFSARQFPNYSSELNVNALLLGDSALYLCASSRFRDRGYEQYFGPGTRLTVT.

The chain is built from TRBV5-1 and TRBJ2-1; 8 bases align to TRBD2. This CDR3 contains 16 residues. Germline-derived CDR1 and CDR2 are SGHRS and YFSETQ. Germline trimming cut 1 base from V and 8 bases from J; bases unmatched to any gene: 11. This CDR3 reads CASSLSTSGRTDEQFF. CDR3 nucleotide sequence: TGCGCCAGCAGCTTGTCTACTAGCGGCAGGACCGATGAGCAGTTCTTC. The whole variable domain, filled in from reference TRBV5-1 and TRBJ2-1, reads KAGVTQTPRYLIKTRGQQVTLSCSPISGHRSVSWYQQTPGQGLQFLFEYFSETQRNKGNFPGRFSGRQFSNSRSEMNVSTLELGDSALYLCASSLSTSGRTDEQFFGPGTRLTVL.

The V call is TRBV30, the J call TRBJ1-5; a possible D gene is TRBD1 (5 bases). Germline V gene sequence: CDR1 GTSNPN, CDR2 SVGIG (reference sequence). V was clipped by 3 bases and J by 10 bases, with 19 bases between them. This CDR3 is 14 amino acids long. CDR3 bases: TGTGCCTGGAGCGCGCTACAGGCCGCAAGCCCCCAGCATTTT. Its protein is CAWSALQAASPQHF.

This chain joins TRBV27 and TRBJ2-6, with 7 bases that match TRBD1. Germline CDR1 reads MNHEY; CDR2 reads SMNVEV (reference sequence). J was trimmed by 0 bases and V by 3 bases; bases with no gene match: 5. The CDR3 is 17 residues long. DNA of the CDR3: TGTGCCAGCAGTTTCTACCAGGGGGTCTCTGGGGCCAACGTCCTGACTTTC. Translation: CASSFYQGVSGANVLTF.

This chain links TRBV7-9 with TRBJ2-7, with D perhaps TRBD1 (5 bases). Germline assignment: CDR1 SEHNR and CDR2 FQNEAQ (reference sequence). With 5 bases removed from V and 4 bases from J, the gap between germline ends came to 9 bases. The CDR3 is 12 amino acids. The CDR3 reads CASSAQGYEQYF. The CDR3 DNA reads as TGTGCCAGCAGCGCTCAGGGTTACGAGCAGTACTTC.

V gene TRBV9 combines with J gene TRBJ2-2; 8 bases fit TRBD2. With V trimmed by 1 base and J by 4 bases, 6 bases remained unmatched. This CDR3 is built from 16 residues. Germline V lookup: CDR1 SGDLS, CDR2 YYNGEE. The CDR3 loop is CASSVSFGRGTGELFF. The CDR3 DNA reads as TGTGCCAGCAGCGTATCGTTCGGGAGGGGCACCGGGGAGCTGTTTTTT.

This clone was recorded only once. The gene calls are TRBV29-1 and TRBJ2-5; 9 bases are a match to TRBD2. V was pared by 4 bases and J by 2 bases, with 17 bases of the junction left unmatched. CDR3 length: 18 residues. Germline V gives CDR1 SQVTM, CDR2 ANQGSEA. CDR3 DNA sequence: TGCAGCGTTGCCCGACGAATTACTAGCGGGCGCCTACAAGAGACCCAGTACTTC. Amino acids: CSVARRITSGRLQETQYF.

This sequence joins TRBV4-3 and TRBJ2-5, with D unclear. The end of the DNA aligns better with TRBJ2-7, so the J call may be wrong. Germline values: CDR1 LGHNA, CDR2 YSLEER. The CDR3 has 15 residues. CDR3 sequence reads: CASSQIYEVPYEQYF. The CDR3 DNA reads TGCGCCAGCAGCCAGATTTACGAGGTACCCTACGAGCAGTACTTC.

This sequence joins TRBV28 and TRBJ2-5; D might be TRBD2 (5 bases). CDR1 and CDR2 (germline): MDHEN, SYDVKM. The CDR3 extends over 15 amino acids. V lost 6 bases to trimming and J lost 4 bases, with 18 bases between them. This CDR3 is CASRQTGNWGETQYF. The CDR3 bases are TGTGCCAGCAGACAAACGGGAAATTGGGGAGAGACCCAGTACTTC. The variable domain in full, with the rest retrieved from reference TRBV28 and TRBJ2-5, is DVKVTQSSRYLVKRTGEKVFLECVQDMDHENMFWYRQDPGLGLRLIYFSYDVKMKEKGDIPEGYSVSREKKERFSLILESASTNQTSMYLCASRQTGNWGETQYFGPGTRLLVL.

V and J are TRBV27 and TRBJ2-5; 10 bases align to TRBD1. The ends lost 9 bases at V and 4 bases at J; junction bases unmatched: 8. The germline gives CDR1 MNHEY, CDR2 SMNVEV (reference sequence). This CDR3 contains 14 residues. CDR3 sequence reads: CARHKGQGIETQYF. DNA of the CDR3: TGTGCCAGGCATAAGGGACAGGGGATAGAGACCCAGTACTTC.

This rearrangement joins TRBV6-4 to TRBJ2-7, with 7 bases lining up with TRBD2. Germline-derived CDR1 and CDR2 are MRHNA and SNTAGT. This CDR3 has 15 residues. J gave up 9 bases and V 2 bases, and 13 bases lay outside the gene matches. Here the CDR3 reads CASSDRASGIFGQYF. DNA for the CDR3: TGTGCCAGCAGTGACAGGGCTAGCGGTATATTCGGGCAGTACTTC.

This clone came up a few times. The CDR3, as DNA: TGTGCCAGCAGCGCCGGACTAGCGGGAGCCTACAATGAGCAGTTCTTC. Translation gives CASSAGLAGAYNEQFF. V is TRBV7-3 and J is TRBJ2-1; TRBD2 agrees at 13 bases. Trimming took 5 bases from V and 2 from J; bases not matched to a gene: 3. Germline CDR1 reads SGHTA; CDR2 reads FQGTGA. The CDR3 has 16 amino acids.

V is TRBV11-2 and J is TRBJ2-5; 8 nucleotides match TRBD1. Germline CDR1 SGHAT, CDR2 FQNNGV. This CDR3 contains 16 residues. J was trimmed by 5 bases and V by 1 base; bases with no gene match: 9. CDR3 in DNA: TGTGCCAGCAGCTTAGTCTGGCAGGGGGCTGGCGAGACCCAGTACTTC. It specifies CASSLVWQGAGETQYF. Drawing the rest from reference TRBV11-2 and TRBJ2-5, the complete variable domain is EAGVAQSPRYKIIEKRQSVAFWCNPISGHATLYWYQQILGQGPKLLIQFQNNGVVDDSQLPKDRFSAERLKGVDSTLKIQPAKLEDSAVYLCASSLVWQGAGETQYFGPGTRLLVL.

The V call is TRBV11-2, the J call TRBJ1-1; 10 bases map to TRBD1. Germline CDR1 is SGHAT and CDR2 is FQNNGV. V dropped 8 bases and J dropped 4; count of bases not matched to a gene: 4. This CDR3 has 13 amino acids. CDR3 loop: CASGRQGATEAFF. As DNA, the CDR3 is TGTGCCAGCGGGAGACAGGGGGCCACTGAAGCTTTCTTT.

The chain employs TRBV5-1 and TRBJ2-7, with D possibly matching TRBD1 (6 bases). V lost 1 base to trimming and J lost 3 bases, with 14 bases between them. Germline V gene lookup returns CDR1 SGHRS and CDR2 YFSETQ. The CDR3 length is 15 residues. The CDR3 nucleotides read TGCGCCAGCAGCTTGAATGTGGGGGCCAACTACGAGCAGTACTTC. Protein: CASSLNVGANYEQYF.

The chain combines TRBV6-5 with TRBJ1-1, with unresolved D. The CDR3 length is 14 residues. Per germline, CDR1 MNHEY and CDR2 SVGAGI. V lost 2 bases to trimming and J lost 3 bases, with 10 bases between them. The chain's CDR3 is CASSYRDTDTEAFF. CDR3 nucleotide sequence: TGTGCCAGCAGTTACCGTGACACGGACACTGAAGCTTTCTTT.